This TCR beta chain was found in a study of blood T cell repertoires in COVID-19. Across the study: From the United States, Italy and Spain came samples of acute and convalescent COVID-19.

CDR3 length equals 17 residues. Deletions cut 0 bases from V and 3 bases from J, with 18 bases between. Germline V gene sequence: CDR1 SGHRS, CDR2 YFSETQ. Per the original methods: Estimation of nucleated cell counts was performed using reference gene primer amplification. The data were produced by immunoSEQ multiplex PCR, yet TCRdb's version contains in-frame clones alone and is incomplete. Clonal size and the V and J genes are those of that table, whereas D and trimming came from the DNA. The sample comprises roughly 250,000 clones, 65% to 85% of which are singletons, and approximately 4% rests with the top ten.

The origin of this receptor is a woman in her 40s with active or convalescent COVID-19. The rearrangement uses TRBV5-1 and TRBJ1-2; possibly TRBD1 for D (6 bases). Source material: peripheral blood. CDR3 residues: CASSLGGGNSVDYGYTF. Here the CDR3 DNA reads TGCGCCAGCAGCTTGGGAGGGGGAAACTCAGTGGACTATGGCTACACCTTC. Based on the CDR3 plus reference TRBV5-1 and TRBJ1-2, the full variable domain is KAGVTQTPRYLIKTRGQQVTLSCSPISGHRSVSWYQQTPGQGLQFLFEYFSETQRNKGNFPGRFSGRQFSNSRSEMNVSTLELGDSALYLCASSLGGGNSVDYGYTFGSGTRLTVV.